A single sample is the source of the 27 T cell receptor beta chains below, sequenced in a study of T cell responses to AZD1222 COVID-19 vaccine. TCRdb's table, derived via immunoSEQ multiplex PCR, lists solely in-frame clones and lacks some. The profile covers fewer than 150,000 clones, with roughly 90% appearing a single time and 1.5% to 2% taken by the ten largest. The sample here was peripheral blood, taken on day 0 of AZD1222 vaccination. These receptors came from an adult in good health.

J is TRBJ2-7 and V is TRBV4-1; 10 bases fit TRBD1. V dropped 5 bases and J dropped 4; count of bases not matched to a gene: 8. CDR1 is MGHRA and CDR2 is YSYEKL in the germline V gene. The CDR3 is made up of 15 amino acids. In DNA, the CDR3 is TGCGCCAGCAGCAAACCGGGACAGGGGACTTACGAGCAGTACTTC. This translates into CASSKPGQGTYEQYF.

This clone was observed once. The CDR3 is CASRDRNTGELFF. The CDR3 nucleotides are TGTGCCAGCAGGGACAGAAACACCGGGGAGCTGTTTTTT. The chain joins TRBV12-3 or TRBV12-4 to TRBJ2-2, with D possibly being TRBD1 (6 bases). V was cut by 6 bases and J by 2 bases, with 7 bases left in between. The CDR3 runs to 13 residues.

The chain uses TRBV29-1 and TRBJ1-5, with 10 bases that match TRBD1. Germline V gene data show CDR1 as SQVTM and CDR2 as ANQGSEA. With 6 bases clipped from V and 6 bases from J, the junction kept 5 bases outside the gene matches. The CDR3 runs 13 residues. CDR3 residues: CSVGDRGGQPQHF. In DNA form, the CDR3 reads TGCAGCGTAGGGGACAGGGGAGGTCAGCCCCAGCATTTT.

V usage is TRBV7-2 and J usage is TRBJ1-1; D gene ambiguous. The CDR3 is 15 residues long. Germline CDR1 SGHTA, CDR2 FQGNSA. Trimming pared 5 bases from V and 3 bases from J, leaving 16 bases between. The CDR3 is CASSRRLVLDTEAFF. The DNA for the CDR3 is TGTGCCAGCAGCCGCCGCCTGGTTTTGGACACTGAAGCTTTCTTT.

J is TRBJ2-5 and V is TRBV6-2 or TRBV6-3, with 8 nucleotides matching TRBD1. The CDR3 loop spans 15 amino acids. Losses at the gene ends were 0 bases for V and 4 bases for J; bases not matched to a gene: 4. Per the germline V gene, CDR1 is MNHEY and CDR2 is SVGEGT. This chain's CDR3 is CASSYSRQGPETQYF. CDR3 in DNA: TGTGCCAGCAGTTACTCCCGACAGGGGCCAGAGACCCAGTACTTC.

V gene TRBV10-3 combines with J gene TRBJ1-6, with 8 bases that match TRBD1. The CDR3 spans 14 residues. Germline lookup yields CDR1 ENHRY and CDR2 SYGVKD. Losses at the gene ends were 6 bases for V and 10 bases for J; bases not matched to a gene: 8. CDR3 residues: CAIRGTGRESPLHF. Here the CDR3 DNA reads TGTGCCATCAGAGGGACAGGACGAGAGTCACCCCTCCACTTT.

V usage is TRBV10-1 and J usage is TRBJ1-1; 7 bases align to TRBD1. Trimming removed 2 bases from V and 5 bases from J; junction bases left unmatched: 11. The CDR3 consists of 16 residues. Looked up from germline, CDR1 is WNHNN and CDR2 is SYGVQD (reference sequence). The CDR3 DNA follows: TGCGCCAGCAGTGAGGAGTGGTACAGGGGCTGTACTGAAGCTTTCTTT. Its translation is CASSEEWYRGCTEAFF.

This chain joins TRBV30 and TRBJ1-2; D is unclear. Per the germline V gene, CDR1 is GTSNPN and CDR2 is SVGIG (reference sequence). The CDR3 is 14 residues long. The germline V and J ends were trimmed by 4 bases and 1 base, with 13 bases remaining between them. CDR3 protein: CAWTEPGRNYGYTF. The CDR3 DNA is TGTGCCTGGACTGAACCCGGTCGTAACTATGGCTACACCTTC.

The chain uses TRBV19 and TRBJ2-7; 9 bases are shared with TRBD2. The CDR3 covers 13 residues. Germline-derived CDR1 and CDR2 are LNHDA and SQIVND (reference sequence). V gave up 8 bases and J gave up 6 bases; unmatched junction bases: 8. The CDR3 sequence is CASLGTSPSEQYF. The CDR3 DNA reads TGTGCCAGTCTCGGGACTAGCCCCAGCGAGCAGTACTTC.

The count of this clone is one. V usage is TRBV10-3 and J usage is TRBJ2-7; unclear D gene. Deletions cut 0 bases from V and 3 bases from J, with 6 bases between. CDR1 is ENHRY, CDR2 SYGVKD, per germline. The CDR3 loop spans 13 amino acids. The CDR3 sequence is CAISESGVYEQYF. The CDR3 nucleotides read TGTGCCATCAGTGAGTCAGGAGTCTACGAGCAGTACTTC.

The V and J genes are TRBV19 and TRBJ1-1, with 7 nucleotides matching TRBD1. Germline CDR1 LNHDA, CDR2 SQIVND (reference sequence). The V segment lost 5 bases and the J segment 2 bases; nucleotides outside the gene matches: 5. There are 14 residues in the CDR3. The CDR3 coding sequence is TGTGCCAGTAGTCAGGGGGTCGGAAACACTGAAGCTTTCTTT. Translation gives CASSQGVGNTEAFF.

V gene TRBV3-1 (or the pseudogene TRBV3-2) combines with J gene TRBJ2-7; maybe TRBD2 (6 bases). With 2 bases removed from V and 7 bases from J, the gap between germline ends came to 21 bases. This CDR3 comprises 16 residues. Germline-derived CDR1 and CDR2 are LGHDT and YNNKEL (reference sequence). CDR3 nucleotides: TGTGCCAGCAGCCAATCCTTGTCTAGCCTAGCGAGAGAGCAGTACTTC. Translation gives CASSQSLSSLAREQYF.

The chain uses TRBV7-9 and TRBJ2-7, with D tentatively TRBD1 (6 bases). V lost 5 bases, J lost 4 bases, and 24 bases lay in between. CDR1 and CDR2 from the germline V gene are SEHNR and FQNEAQ (reference sequence). The CDR3 sequence is 17 residues long. The CDR3 protein is CASSRVVQGPGLYEQYF. The CDR3 coding sequence is TGTGCCAGCAGCCGAGTCGTACAGGGCCCAGGCCTTTACGAGCAGTACTTC.

The V and J genes are TRBV6-5 and TRBJ2-2; no clear D. Germline CDR1 is MNHEY and CDR2 is SVGAGI. Trimming shortened V by 2 bases and J by 4 bases, and 14 bases separated the two germline ends. The CDR3 has 16 amino acids. CDR3 amino acids: CASSYGTTGLTGELFF. The CDR3 bases are TGTGCCAGCAGTTACGGAACCACGGGTCTCACCGGGGAGCTGTTTTTT.

The V gene is TRBV27, the J gene TRBJ2-2, with D possibly being TRBD2 (6 bases). Deletions cut 2 bases from V and 5 bases from J, with 9 bases between. The CDR3 contains 14 residues. Per the germline V gene, CDR1 is MNHEY and CDR2 is SMNVEV (reference sequence). The CDR3 loop is CASSLPSVTGELFF. Written as DNA, the CDR3 is TGTGCCAGCAGTTTACCTAGCGTAACCGGGGAGCTGTTTTTT.

V is TRBV4-1 and J is TRBJ1-1; D unresolved. This CDR3 is 13 amino acids long. Trimming pared 2 bases from V and 6 bases from J, leaving 10 bases between. Germline CDR1 is MGHRA and CDR2 is YSYEKL. The CDR3 bases are TGCGCCAGCAGCCAATCAACGGACCCTGAAGCTTTCTTT. Its translation is CASSQSTDPEAFF.

This rearrangement joins TRBV14 to TRBJ1-3; D uncertain. The V gene's germline CDR1 is SGHDN and CDR2 FVKESK. Trimming took 4 bases from V and 2 from J, leaving 9 bases between them. CDR3 length: 14 residues. The CDR3, as DNA: TGTGCCAGCAGCCCCAGGATAACTGGAAACACCATATATTTT. It codes for CASSPRITGNTIYF.

The chain carries TRBV7-8 and TRBJ1-2; D gene unclear. From germline, CDR1 is SGHVS and CDR2 FQNEAQ. CDR3 size: 14 residues. V lost 5 bases to trimming and J lost 3 bases, with 13 bases between them. The CDR3 bases are TGTGCCAGCAGCACGCAGGATTCCTACTATGGCTACACCTTC. This codes for CASSTQDSYYGYTF.

The chain uses TRBV3-1 (or the pseudogene TRBV3-2) and TRBJ1-2; possibly TRBD1 for D (5 bases). V lost 1 base, J lost 6 bases, and 15 bases lay in between. Germline lookup yields CDR1 LGHDT and CDR2 YNNKEL (reference sequence). The CDR3 is 15 residues long. CDR3 sequence: CASSQVHGGSNGYTF. The CDR3 nucleotides read TGTGCCAGCAGCCAAGTTCACGGGGGTAGTAATGGCTACACCTTC.

V is TRBV19 and J is TRBJ1-5, with D perhaps TRBD1 (5 bases). The CDR3 sequence is 13 residues long. V was shortened by 5 bases and J by 3 bases, with 8 bases between the two germline ends. Germline V gene sequence: CDR1 LNHDA, CDR2 SQIVND (reference sequence). In DNA, the CDR3 is TGTGCCAGTAGTTTGGGGACCAATCAGCCCCAGCATTTT. As protein: CASSLGTNQPQHF.

The chain joins TRBV2 to TRBJ1-2; perhaps TRBD1 as D (5 bases). The CDR3 extends over 13 amino acids. Looked up from germline, CDR1 is SNHLY and CDR2 is FYNNEI. V lost 3 bases and J 3 bases, leaving 8 bases between the germline ends. The CDR3 nucleotides are TGTGCCAGCAGTGAGGGGGGGTACTATGGCTACACCTTC. It encodes CASSEGGYYGYTF.

The J gene is TRBJ1-6, the V gene TRBV7-2, with D unclear. The CDR3 runs 13 residues. Trimming stripped 0 bases from V and 7 bases from J, with 4 bases between. Germline V CDR1 and CDR2: SGHTA, FQGNSA. The CDR3 loop is CASSLAQNSPLHF. The CDR3, as DNA: TGTGCCAGCAGCTTAGCTCAGAATTCACCCCTCCACTTT.

V is TRBV24-1 and J is TRBJ1-4, with D unclear. V was pared by 9 bases and J by 6 bases, with 16 bases between. The CDR3 runs to 14 residues. Germline V gene lookup returns CDR1 KGHDR and CDR2 SFDVKD. CDR3 DNA: TGTGCCACCGACTCTTTAAGACGCTATGAAAAACTGTTTTTT. Translated: CATDSLRRYEKLFF.

V is TRBV6-2 or TRBV6-3 and J is TRBJ2-7; D is unclear. The germline V and J ends were trimmed by 2 bases and 3 bases, with 20 bases remaining between them. This CDR3 spans 17 amino acids. Germline loops: CDR1 MNHEY, CDR2 SVGEGT. CDR3 sequence: CASSYGERLSPYYEQYF. In DNA, the CDR3 is TGTGCCAGCAGTTACGGAGAACGTTTATCTCCATACTACGAGCAGTACTTC.

This chain joins TRBV18 and TRBJ2-5; TRBD2 matches at 13 bases. Germline CDR1 KGHSH, CDR2 LQKENI. Trimming cost V 2 bases and J 1 base; bases outside gene matches: 1. The CDR3 extends over 16 amino acids. CDR3 coding DNA: TGTGCCAGCTCACCAGGGACTAGCGGGGCCCAAGAGACCCAGTACTTC. It codes for CASSPGTSGAQETQYF. Full variable domain (outside the CDR3, taken from reference TRBV18 and TRBJ2-5): NAGVMQNPRHLVRRRGQEARLRCSPMKGHSHVYWYRQLPEEGLKFMVYLQKENIIDESGMPKERFSAEFPKEGPSILRIQQVVRGDSAAYFCASSPGTSGAQETQYFGPGTRLLVL.

This rearrangement joins TRBV19 to TRBJ1-1; perhaps TRBD1 as D (6 bases). Germline CDR1 LNHDA, CDR2 SQIVND (reference sequence). This CDR3 spans 16 amino acids. Trimming pared 0 bases from V and 0 bases from J, leaving 11 bases between. CDR3 DNA sequence: TGTGCCAGTAGTATAGATTGGGGGGCCATGAACACTGAAGCTTTCTTT. This encodes CASSIDWGAMNTEAFF. The full variable domain, its missing parts supplied by reference TRBV19 and TRBJ1-1, is DGGITQSPKYLFRKEGQNVTLSCEQNLNHDAMYWYRQDPGQGLRLIYYSQIVNDFQKGDIAEGYSVSREKKESFPLTVTSAQKNPTAFYLCASSIDWGAMNTEAFFGQGTRLTVV.

The chain joins TRBV7-6 to TRBJ2-7, with 11 positions matching TRBD2. In germline, CDR1 is SGHVS, CDR2 FNYEAQ. CDR3 length equals 14 residues. V gave up 8 bases and J gave up 6 bases; unmatched junction bases: 9. The CDR3 reads CASALTSGKGEQYF. The CDR3 nucleotides are TGTGCCAGCGCCTTGACTAGCGGGAAGGGCGAGCAGTACTTC.